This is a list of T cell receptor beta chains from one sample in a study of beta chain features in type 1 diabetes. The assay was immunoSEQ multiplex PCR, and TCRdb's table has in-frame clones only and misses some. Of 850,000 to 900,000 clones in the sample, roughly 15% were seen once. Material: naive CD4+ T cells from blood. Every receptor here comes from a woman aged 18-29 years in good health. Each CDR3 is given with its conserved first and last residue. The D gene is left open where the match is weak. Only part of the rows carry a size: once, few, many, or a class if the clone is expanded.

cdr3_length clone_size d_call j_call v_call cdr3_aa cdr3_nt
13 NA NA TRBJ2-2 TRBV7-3 CASSLIPPGELFF TGTGCCAGCAGCTTAATCCCCCCCGGGGAGCTGTTTTTT
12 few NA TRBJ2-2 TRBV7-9 CASSPGDGELFF TGTGCCAGCAGTCCAGGGGACGGGGAGCTGTTTTTT
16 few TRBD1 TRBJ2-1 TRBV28 CASSLAGRGPDNEQFF TGTGCCAGCAGTTTGGCGGGCAGGGGGCCCGACAATGAGCAGTTCTTC
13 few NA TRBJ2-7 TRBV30 CAWRLERSYEQYF TGTGCCTGGAGGTTAGAGCGTTCCTACGAGCAGTACTTC
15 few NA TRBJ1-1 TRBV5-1 CASSYHAGGDTEAFF TGCGCCAGCAGCTACCATGCGGGGGGAGACACTGAAGCTTTCTTT
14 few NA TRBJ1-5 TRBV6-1 CASSGGAGGQPQHF TGTGCCAGCAGTGGGGGCGCCGGGGGGCAGCCCCAGCATTTT
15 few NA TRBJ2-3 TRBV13 CASSLFPRLMDTQYF TGTGCCAGCAGCTTATTCCCTAGATTAATGGATACGCAGTATTTT
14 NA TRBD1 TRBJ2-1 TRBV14 CASSTRTGGIQQFF TGTGCCAGCAGCACCCGGACAGGGGGTATCCAGCAGTTCTTC
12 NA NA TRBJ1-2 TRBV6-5 CASSYSSKGYTF TGTGCCAGCAGTTACTCGAGCAAAGGCTACACCTTC
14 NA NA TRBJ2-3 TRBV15 CATSRVGWTDTQYF TGTGCCACCAGCAGAGTCGGGTGGACAGATACGCAGTATTTT
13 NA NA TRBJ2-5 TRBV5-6 CASSLVGRETQYF TGTGCCAGCAGCTTGGTTGGAAGAGAGACCCAGTACTTC
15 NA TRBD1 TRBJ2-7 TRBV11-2 CASSLGGTGQREQYF TGTGCCAGCAGCTTAGGAGGGACAGGACAACGCGAGCAGTACTTC
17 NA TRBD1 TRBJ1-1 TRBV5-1 CASSPGTGGEGGGEAFF TGCGCCAGCAGCCCTGGGACAGGGGGCGAGGGCGGCGGTGAAGCTTTCTTT
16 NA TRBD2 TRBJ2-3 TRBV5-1 CASSLATSGYTDTQYF TGCGCCAGCAGCTTGGCAACTAGCGGGTACACAGATACGCAGTATTTT
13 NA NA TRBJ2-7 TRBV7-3 CASSLSLGYEQYF TGTGCCAGCAGCTTGTCGCTGGGCTACGAGCAGTACTTC
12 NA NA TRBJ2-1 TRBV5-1 CASSFGSNEQFF TGCGCCAGCAGCTTTGGGTCGAATGAGCAGTTCTTC
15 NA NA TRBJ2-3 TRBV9 CASSVDQGVPDTQYF TGTGCCAGCAGCGTAGATCAGGGTGTACCAGATACGCAGTATTTT